This entry lists 23 T cell receptor beta chains sequenced from one sample in a study of glioma-infiltrating T cells. Amplification of TCR alpha and beta CDR3 regions from RNA used iRepertoire nested multiplex PCR. TCRdb called the multiplex PCR reads again in MiXCR, with one record for every CDR3 protein. This table has around 130,000 distinct CDR3 sequences, about 22% appearing once. Material for sequencing was glioma tissue, nonneoplastic brain tissue, or PBMCs (not recorded which). These receptors all stem from a human donor with low-grade glioma or glioblastoma, undergoing nonglioma brain surgery, or in good health (not recorded which).

A few counts support this clonotype. The genes are TRBV7-2 and TRBJ2-5, with D unresolved. Germline V gene data show CDR1 as SGHTA and CDR2 as FQGNSA. Between the trimmed V and J ends, which lost 2 bases and 4 bases, there was a span of 8 bases. The CDR3 totals 13 residues. CDR3 amino acids: CASSLLGVETQYF. In nucleotides, the CDR3 is TGTGCCAGCAGCTTACTTGGGGTAGAGACCCAGTACTTC.

In its sample, this clonotype was seen many times. The rearrangement uses TRBV6-2 or TRBV6-3 and TRBJ1-1; no clear D. Germline V gene sequence: CDR1 MNHEY, CDR2 SVGEGT. The CDR3 totals 13 residues. Trimming left V 4 bases short and J 2 bases short, with 8 bases between. CDR3 DNA: TGTGCCAGCAGTTTGACAACTAACACTGAAGCTTTCTTT. This gives the protein CASSLTTNTEAFF.

The chain has TRBV15 and TRBJ1-1, with a weak D call TRBD1 (5 bases). Germline values: CDR1 LNHNV, CDR2 YYDKDF (reference sequence). The CDR3 has 16 amino acids. V was trimmed by 3 bases and J by 1 base, leaving 15 bases between them. Here the CDR3 DNA reads TGTGCCACCAGCAGCCCTCCCCCCGGACAGAACACTGAAGCTTTCTTT. Translated, it gives CATSSPPPGQNTEAFF. The variable domain in full, with the rest retrieved from reference TRBV15 and TRBJ1-1, is DAMVIQNPRYQVTQFGKPVTLSCSQTLNHNVMYWYQQKSSQAPKLLFHYYDKDFNNEADTPDNFQSRRPNTSFCFLDIRSPGLGDTAMYLCATSSPPPGQNTEAFFGQGTRLTVV.

The chain joins TRBV6-4 to TRBJ2-3; no reliable D call. The CDR3 consists of 12 residues. Germline V gene data show CDR1 as MRHNA and CDR2 as SNTAGT. Trimming pared 0 bases from V and 4 bases from J, leaving 2 bases between. The CDR3 sequence: CASSDSADTQYF. The CDR3 coding sequence is TGTGCCAGCAGTGACTCGGCAGATACGCAGTATTTT.

The J gene is TRBJ2-1, the V gene TRBV2, with 9 bases identical to TRBD1. Trimming cost V 7 bases and J 4 bases; bases outside gene matches: 8. This CDR3 is built from 15 residues. Germline values: CDR1 SNHLY, CDR2 FYNNEI. The CDR3 DNA reads TGTGCCAGCATGGGACAGGGAGGCGTTTACAATGAGCAGTTCTTC. This translates into CASMGQGGVYNEQFF.

This clonotype was detected a few times. The rearrangement joins TRBV4-2 to TRBJ1-3; TRBD1 agrees at 10 bases. The CDR3 length is 16 residues. The junction had 3 bases not matched to a gene; V was cut back by 1 base and J by 3 bases. Per the germline V gene, CDR1 is LGHNA and CDR2 is YNFKEQ. The CDR3 spells CASSQARTGGGNTIYF. DNA for the CDR3: TGTGCCAGCAGCCAAGCTCGGACAGGGGGTGGAAACACCATATATTTT.

There are a few counts of this clonotype. This chain links TRBV10-3 with TRBJ2-7; 8 bases fit TRBD1. The germline V gene has CDR1 ENHRY and CDR2 SYGVKD. The CDR3 totals 12 residues. The junction had 4 bases not matched to a gene; V was cut back by 10 bases and J by 2 bases. CDR3 in DNA: TGTGCCAGACAGGGGCCAGCCTACGAGCAGTACGTC. It codes for CARQGPAYEQYV.

V gene TRBV6-1 combines with J gene TRBJ2-7, with a tentative D call TRBD2 (5 bases). V lost 4 bases and J lost 4, with 8 bases in between. There are 12 residues in the CDR3. Germline-derived CDR1 and CDR2 are MNHNS and SASEGT. This chain's CDR3 is CASSVRTYEQYV. The CDR3 DNA reads as TGTGCCAGCAGTGTCAGGACTTACGAGCAGTACGTC.

At least ten counts were recorded for this clonotype. The rearrangement joins TRBV6-1 to TRBJ2-1; maybe TRBD1 (6 bases). Germline CDR1 and CDR2: MNHNS and SASEGT. V dropped 6 bases and J dropped 2 bases, with 14 bases sitting between them. The CDR3 consists of 15 residues. The CDR3 region has the DNA TGTGCCAGCAGCAATAGTCGGGACACCTACAATGAGCAGTTCTTC. Amino acids: CASSNSRDTYNEQFF.

This clonotype was seen at least ten times. The chain joins TRBV6-1 to TRBJ2-3; the D gene could be TRBD1 or TRBD2 (5 bases each). The V end was cut by 6 bases, the J end by 4 bases, with 14 bases between. Per germline, CDR1 MNHNS and CDR2 SASEGT. The CDR3 length is 14 residues. The CDR3 loop is CASSWGRRSDTQYF. In nucleotides, the CDR3 is TGTGCCAGCAGCTGGGGCCGGAGGTCAGATACGCAGTATTTT.

This clonotype was counted only a few times. The rearrangement links TRBV10-1 to TRBJ1-2; the match to TRBD1 covers 11 bases. This CDR3 has 15 amino acids. CDR1 is WNHNN and CDR2 is SYGVQD in the germline V gene (reference sequence). V shed 8 bases and J 4 bases; nucleotides not matched to a gene: 9. The CDR3 spells CASSGQGGRGYGYTF. The CDR3 DNA reads TGCGCCAGCTCGGGACAGGGGGGAAGGGGCTATGGCTACACCTTC.

This clonotype was observed at least ten times. This chain links TRBV20-1 with TRBJ2-1; D gene ambiguous. Germline V CDR1 and CDR2: DFQATT, SNEGSKA (reference sequence). V was shortened by 0 bases and J by 2 bases, with 8 bases between the two germline ends. The CDR3 extends over 14 amino acids. This chain's CDR3 is CSARDLQPYNEQFF. CDR3 sequence (DNA): TGCAGTGCTAGAGATCTCCAGCCCTACAATGAGCAGTTCTTC.

The V call is TRBV6-1, the J call TRBJ2-7; 15 positions agree with TRBD2. V lost 4 bases and J lost 0; bases outside the gene matches: 10. Germline CDR1 reads MNHNS; CDR2 reads SASEGT. The CDR3 runs 19 residues. In DNA form, the CDR3 reads TGTGCCAGCAGTGCCAATTCGGGACTAGCGGGGGGAAGCTCCTACGAGCAGTACGTC. This encodes CASSANSGLAGGSSYEQYV.

This clonotype was picked up many times. The J gene is TRBJ2-2, the V gene TRBV20-1, with D possibly being TRBD1 (5 bases). CDR1 and CDR2 from the germline V gene are DFQATT and SNEGSKA (reference sequence). The CDR3 totals 17 residues. V dropped 0 bases and J dropped 3 bases, with 17 bases sitting between them. The CDR3 reads CSARDPRRKGDTGELFF. In DNA form, the CDR3 reads TGCAGTGCTAGAGATCCCCGGCGGAAAGGGGACACCGGGGAGCTGTTTTTT.

This clonotype has a count of ten or more. The chain joins TRBV7-9 to TRBJ2-7, with D tentatively TRBD1 (5 bases). The length of the CDR3 is 13 residues. Deletions cut 1 base from V and 4 bases from J, with 8 bases between. In germline, CDR1 is SEHNR, CDR2 FQNEAQ (reference sequence). CDR3 DNA: TGTGCCAGCAGCTTAGGGACACCGTACGAGCAGTACGTC. As protein: CASSLGTPYEQYV.

At least ten counts were recorded for this clonotype. This chain connects TRBV20-1 to TRBJ2-1; 8 positions agree with TRBD2. This CDR3 comprises 18 residues. V gave up 0 bases and J gave up 8 bases; unmatched junction bases: 18. Per the germline V gene, CDR1 is DFQATT and CDR2 is SNEGSKA (reference sequence). CDR3 loop: CSARDRSAQRGLMDEQFF. Here the CDR3 DNA reads TGCAGTGCTAGAGATCGGTCTGCTCAGCGGGGGTTGATGGATGAGCAGTTCTTC.

This clonotype occurred a few times. J is TRBJ2-1 and V is TRBV20-1; 10 bases are a match to TRBD2. With V trimmed by 0 bases and J by 4 bases, 3 bases remained unmatched. The CDR3 covers 15 residues. Germline CDR1 is DFQATT and CDR2 is SNEGSKA (reference sequence). The CDR3 spells CSARDPSGGYNEQFF. The CDR3 DNA reads as TGCAGTGCTAGAGATCCTAGCGGGGGTTACAATGAGCAGTTCTTC.

This clonotype came up many times. J is TRBJ2-1 and V is TRBV6-6, with 7 bases matching TRBD1. The germline gives CDR1 MNHNY, CDR2 SVGAGI (reference sequence). The CDR3 is 13 residues long. The trim removed 0 bases at V and 14 bases at J, leaving 7 bases unmatched. In DNA, the CDR3 is TGTGCCAGCAGTTACTCAACACGACAGGGAGAGTTCTTC. This translates into CASSYSTRQGEFF.

The sample holds a few counts of this clonotype. This chain's CDR3 is CASSYPHRGDTQYF. In DNA form, the CDR3 reads TGTGCCAGCAGTTACCCTCACAGGGGCGATACGCAGTATTTT. The chain joins TRBV6-6 to TRBJ2-3, with TRBD1 matching over 7 bases. CDR3 length: 14 residues. Germline V CDR1 and CDR2: MNHNY, SVGAGI (reference sequence). With 2 bases clipped from V and 6 bases from J, the junction kept 5 bases outside the gene matches.

This clonotype turned up a few times. J is TRBJ1-2 and V is TRBV10-1; maybe TRBD1 (5 bases). The V gene's germline CDR1 is WNHNN and CDR2 SYGVQD (reference sequence). Deletions cut 2 bases from V and 0 bases from J, with 7 bases between. CDR3 length equals 14 residues. CDR3 sequence reads: CASSEGRANYGYTF. DNA for the CDR3: TGCGCCAGCAGTGAGGGCAGGGCTAACTATGGCTACACCTTC.

This chain links TRBV20-1 with TRBJ1-3; D is uncertain. Germline V gene data show CDR1 as DFQATT and CDR2 as SNEGSKA (reference sequence). V lost 6 bases to trimming and J lost 0 bases, with 12 bases between them. The CDR3 has 14 residues. CDR3 bases: TGCAGTGCCTGCCCACTCAGCTCTGGAAACACCATATATTTT. It codes for CSACPLSSGNTIYF.

This clonotype was recorded at least ten times. V usage is TRBV27 and J usage is TRBJ2-1; D not resolved. Germline-derived CDR1 and CDR2 are MNHEY and SMNVEV (reference sequence). This CDR3 contains 12 residues. V was pared by 0 bases and J by 7 bases, with 4 bases between. CDR3 residues: CASSLSGNEQFF. Written as DNA, the CDR3 is TGTGCCAGCAGTTTATCCGGGAATGAGCAGTTCTTC.

To note about this clonotype: A clone one base away is much larger, so this may be a read error. As the CDR3 is not closed by the conserved phenylalanine or tryptophan, this likely results from a read error. V gene TRBV28 combines with J gene TRBJ1-3; a weak D match, TRBD1 (6 bases). Germline V gene lookup returns CDR1 MDHEN and CDR2 SYDVKM. This CDR3 comprises 16 residues. Between the trimmed V and J ends, which lost 5 bases and 1 base, there was a span of 15 bases. This CDR3 is CASSPGSGVSGNTIYS. The DNA for the CDR3 is TGTGCCAGCAGTCCGGGATCAGGGGTATCTGGAAACACCATATATTCT.